Below are 5 T cell receptor beta chains sequenced from a single sample in a study of T-cell reconstitution after alpha-beta-depleted transplantation in children. Preparing the TCRbeta library involved the use of unique molecular identifiers. One entry per CDR3 protein, called by TCRdb with MiXCR from the PCR reads. The data show about 900,000 distinct CDR3 sequences, around 30% seen once. The sample in question was PBMCs, mostly from graft donor cells, obtained 360 days after TCRalphabeta/CD19-depleted stem cell transplant. Receptors were obtained from a boy younger than two who had a stem cell transplant for SCID, so the T cells may come from the graft donor.

A few counts support this clonotype. This chain connects TRBV4-3 to TRBJ2-3; no reliable D call. CDR3 length equals 15 residues. Germline V lookup: CDR1 LGHNA, CDR2 YSLEER. Deletions cut 0 bases from V and 2 bases from J, with 9 bases between. CDR3 bases: TGCGCCAGCAGCCAAGACGACTTCTACACAGATACGCAGTATTTT. Its protein product is CASSQDDFYTDTQYF.

With respect to this clonotype: This CDR3 fails to terminate in the conserved phenylalanine or tryptophan, so it likely reflects a read error. The chain uses TRBV7-9 and TRBJ2-2, with TRBD2 as a possible D gene (5 bases). CDR3 length: 16 residues. Trimming removed 5 bases at V and 5 bases at J, with 18 bases between. Germline CDR1 reads SEHNR; CDR2 reads FQNEAQ (reference sequence). CDR3 amino acids: CASSRIKAVGTGELFS. For the CDR3, the DNA is TGTGCCAGCAGCCGAATAAAAGCGGTAGGAACCGGGGAGCTGTTTTCT.

There are many counts of this clonotype. The V call is TRBV5-6, the J call TRBJ2-2; D is tentatively TRBD1 or TRBD2 (6 bases each). Germline values: CDR1 SGHDT, CDR2 YYEEEE. This CDR3 has 15 amino acids. V shed 1 base and J shed 6 bases, with 13 bases lying between them. The chain's CDR3 is CASSLRTGAPGELFF. The CDR3 DNA is TGTGCCAGCAGCTTGAGGACGGGGGCCCCCGGGGAGCTGTTTTTT.

The chain employs TRBV4-3 and TRBJ2-1; the D is unclear. Germline assignment: CDR1 LGHNA and CDR2 YSLEER. This CDR3 contains 17 residues. Trimming pared 0 bases from V and 0 bases from J, leaving 12 bases between. The CDR3 here is CASSQEFAASSYNEQFF. DNA for the CDR3: TGCGCCAGCAGCCAAGAATTCGCAGCCAGCTCCTACAATGAGCAGTTCTTC.

This clonotype has just a few counts. The J gene is TRBJ2-7, the V gene TRBV5-6; possible D gene TRBD1, 6 bases. Trimming pared 3 bases from V and 1 base from J, leaving 14 bases between. Germline CDR1 reads SGHDT; CDR2 reads YYEEEE. There are 15 residues in the CDR3. This CDR3 is CASSYYRAGSYEQYF. The CDR3 DNA reads as TGTGCCAGCAGCTACTACAGGGCCGGGTCCTACGAGCAGTACTTC.